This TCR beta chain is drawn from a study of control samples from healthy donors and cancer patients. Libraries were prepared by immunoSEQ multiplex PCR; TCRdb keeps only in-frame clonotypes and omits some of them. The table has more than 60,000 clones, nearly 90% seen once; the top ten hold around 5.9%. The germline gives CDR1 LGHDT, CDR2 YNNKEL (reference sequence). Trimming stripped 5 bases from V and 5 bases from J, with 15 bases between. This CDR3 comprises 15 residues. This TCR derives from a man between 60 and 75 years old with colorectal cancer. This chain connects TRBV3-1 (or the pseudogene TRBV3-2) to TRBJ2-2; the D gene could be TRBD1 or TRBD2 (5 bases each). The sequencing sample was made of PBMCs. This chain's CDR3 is CASSSRDRGTGELFF. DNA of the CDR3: TGTGCCAGCAGCTCCCGGGACCGGGGAACCGGGGAGCTGTTTTTT.